This T cell receptor (beta chain) was recovered during a study of OX40 agonist ivuxolimab in advanced cancers. On the study more broadly: In this trial design, patients received ivuxolimab intravenously at 0.01 to 10 mg/kg every 2 weeks. Males comprised over 80% of the group, whose mean age was about 61 years (range 23 to 79). Eligibility rules accepted prior anti-PD-1, anti-PD-L1 or anti-CTLA-4 therapy, and under 45% had some.

Germline loops: CDR1 SNHLY, CDR2 FYNNEI. Trimming stripped 2 bases from V and 3 bases from J, with 10 bases between. The CDR3 sequence is 15 residues long. Study results and caveats: Expanded clones belonging to CD8+ T cells outnumbered, on average, those of CD4+.

Remarks on this clone: Its specificity is not known.

Produced via immunoSEQ multiplex PCR; TCRdb's table is partial and in-frame only. The sample includes 75,000 or so clones, approximately 84% of them seen just once. The source was CD4+ or CD8+ T cells sorted from blood, collected in a trial of the OX40 agonist ivuxolimab. The chain recombines TRBV2 with TRBJ2-2; D is unresolved. The sequence was obtained from an adult with an advanced solid tumor such as melanoma, head and neck, liver or kidney cancer. In DNA, the CDR3 is TGTGCCAGCAGTGAACGGGCCAGTTACACCGGGGAGCTGTTTTTT. Protein: CASSERASYTGELFF.